The entry below gives a single T cell receptor beta chain sequence along with its context. Its antigen is currently unknown. The sample belongs to a study of regulatory T cells in long-lasting Graves disease. This CDR3 contains 14 residues. V shed 6 bases and J shed 0 bases, with 12 bases lying between them. The germline CDR1 and CDR2 sequences are SQVTM and ANQGSEA. Notes on the study in general: Persistent disease preferred TRBV28, TRBJ1-2 and TRBJ2-5.

Time point reported: newly diagnosed GD, antithyroid drugs for less than 3 months. Generation of the TCR library employed RNA extracted from PBMCs. The TCR beta library used iRepertoire HTBI primers with Arm-PCR amplification of CDR3. One entry per CDR3 protein results from TCRdb running MiXCR on the multiplex PCR reads. The sample carries about 400,000 distinct CDR3 sequences, around 16% recorded once. This same sample was also taken into another study, of T cells in Graves' hyperthyroidism and ophthalmopathy.

This material consisted of peripheral blood mononuclear cells (PBMCs), taken at new diagnosis, from a patient treated with antithyroid drugs. The receptor was isolated from a young woman with Graves disease. This chain connects TRBV29-1 to TRBJ1-3; TRBD1 is a possible D gene (5 bases). CDR3 nucleotides: TGCAGCGTCCTACGGGACCTCTCTGGAAACACCATATATTTT. This codes for CSVLRDLSGNTIYF.